Sequencing of this TCR beta chain was carried out in a study of blood T cell repertoires in COVID-19. Study-wide background: Material from acute and convalescent COVID-19 was sourced from the United States, Italy and Spain.

Per the study methods: Reference gene primer amplification yielded estimated nucleated cell counts. Assay used: immunoSEQ multiplex PCR; TCRdb lists only in-frame clones, some missing. The DNA was the basis for D and trimming; V, J and clone size are from that table. This table has hundreds of thousands of clones, 90% appearing once. CDR1 and CDR2 (germline): SGHDT, YYEEEE. The CDR3 totals 14 residues. V was cut by 4 bases and J by 12 bases, with 20 bases left in between. This clonotype originated in a woman under 30 with acute COVID-19. This chain links TRBV5-6 with TRBJ1-5; D possibly corresponds to TRBD1 (5 bases). Material for sequencing was PBMCs or T cells enriched from blood (not recorded which). This CDR3 is CASSAQTAARSQHF. The CDR3 coding sequence is TGTGCCAGCAGCGCTCAGACAGCCGCTAGAAGCCAGCATTTT.